Included here is one T cell receptor beta chain sequence, with context. Its antigen is unknown. Taking roughly 20-32 mg of unsorted bulk tissue, the authors co-extracted RNA and DNA. None of the patients had received treatment, and all had chronic HBV infection. The data were obtained in a study of tumor-infiltrating lymphocytes in primary liver carcinoma. A constant-region primer served to make TCR beta cDNA from roughly 540 ng total RNA. Libraries covering TCR beta were generated through three nested multiplex PCR rounds (using a slightly modified ARM-PCR). Investigators reported that the first two PCR rounds, at roughly 10 cycles each, used TRBV1-TRBV30 forward primers with a C-beta reverse primer. TCRdb fed the multiplex PCR reads into MiXCR, producing one record per CDR3 protein. Of 50,000 to 60,000 distinct CDR3 sequences in the sample, around 77% were seen once. Study results and limitations: The proportion of top clones found throughout all five tumor regions was only about 8-25%. Tumors carried a top-250-clone fraction significantly exceeding that of blood (p = 0.039).

The V and J ends lost 7 bases and 8 bases respectively, with 31 bases between them. Germline assignment: CDR1 SQVTM and CDR2 ANQGSEA. The CDR3 extends over 17 amino acids. The chain joins TRBV29-1 to TRBJ2-3, with D perhaps matching TRBD1 (5 bases). The TCR sequence derives from a man aged 40-49 years with primary liver carcinoma and hepatitis B virus infection. The sample comprised liver tumor tissue from sampling region 5. Subset indicated: tumor region T5, tumor centre. The CDR3 spells CSASTAGSHGLSATQYF. In DNA, the CDR3 is TGCAGCGCCTCGACAGCAGGATCCCATGGGTTGTCGGCTACGCAGTATTTT.